This TCR beta chain was sequenced during a study of OX40 agonist ivuxolimab in advanced cancers. V was clipped by 7 bases and J by 7 bases, with 8 bases between them. The germline V gene has CDR1 SEHNR and CDR2 FQNEAQ (reference sequence). This CDR3 is built from 11 residues. TCRdb keeps only in-frame clones here, not all; method: immunoSEQ multiplex PCR. The sample carries 15,000 to 20,000 clones, 73% recorded once. Only a few counts were recorded for this clone. This TCR was sampled from an adult with an advanced solid tumor such as melanoma, head and neck, liver or kidney cancer. The chain recombines TRBV7-9 with TRBJ2-1; D not resolved. The sample was CD4+ or CD8+ T cells sorted from blood, taken in a trial of the OX40 agonist ivuxolimab. CDR3 protein: CASINRNEQFF. CDR3 DNA: TGTGCCAGCATTAATAGGAATGAGCAGTTCTTC. The variable domain in full, with the rest retrieved from reference TRBV7-9 and TRBJ2-1, is DTGVSQNPRHKITKRGQNVTFRCDPISEHNRLYWYRQTLGQGPEFLTYFQNEAQLEKSRLLSDRFSAERPKGSFSTLEIQRTEQGDSAMYLCASINRNEQFFGPGTRLTVL.